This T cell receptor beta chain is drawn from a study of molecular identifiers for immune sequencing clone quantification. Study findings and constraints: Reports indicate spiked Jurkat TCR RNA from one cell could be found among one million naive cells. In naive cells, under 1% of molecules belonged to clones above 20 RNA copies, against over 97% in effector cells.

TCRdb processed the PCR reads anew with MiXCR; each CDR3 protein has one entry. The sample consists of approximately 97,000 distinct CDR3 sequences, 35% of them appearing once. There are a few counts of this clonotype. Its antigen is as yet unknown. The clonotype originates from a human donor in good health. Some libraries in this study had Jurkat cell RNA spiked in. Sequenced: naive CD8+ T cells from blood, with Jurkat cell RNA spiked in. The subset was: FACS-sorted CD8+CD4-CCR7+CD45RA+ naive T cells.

In DNA form, the CDR3 reads TGTGCCAGCAGCGCACCGCGGAGCTACGAGCAGTACTTC. Its translation is CASSAPRSYEQYF. This chain links TRBV9 with TRBJ2-7; the D is unclear. This CDR3 region has 13 residues. The germline gives CDR1 SGDLS, CDR2 YYNGEE. V lost 3 bases and J lost 3, with 10 bases in between.